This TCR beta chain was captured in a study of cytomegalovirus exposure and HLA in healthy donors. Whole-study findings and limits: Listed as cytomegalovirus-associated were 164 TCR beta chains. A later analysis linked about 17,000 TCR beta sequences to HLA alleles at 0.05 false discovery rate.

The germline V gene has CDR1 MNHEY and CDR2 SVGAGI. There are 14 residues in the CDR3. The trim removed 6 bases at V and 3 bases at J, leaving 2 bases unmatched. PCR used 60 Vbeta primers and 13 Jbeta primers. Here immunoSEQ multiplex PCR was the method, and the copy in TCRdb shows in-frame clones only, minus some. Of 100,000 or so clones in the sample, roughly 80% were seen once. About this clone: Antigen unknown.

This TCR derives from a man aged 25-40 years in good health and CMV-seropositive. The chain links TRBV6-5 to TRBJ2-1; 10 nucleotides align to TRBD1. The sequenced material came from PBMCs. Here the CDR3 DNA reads TGTGCCAGCAGCGGGACAGGGGTCTACAATGAGCAGTTCTTC. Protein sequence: CASSGTGVYNEQFF.